The 24 T cell receptor beta chains reported below all come from one sample, sequenced in a study of shared clonotypes between healthy human individuals (dated by TCRdb to 2018 to 2020). Library construction relied on the immunoSEQ multiplex PCR assay. Imported from immuneACCESS, the table was reduced by TCRdb to in-frame sequences with V and J called. These copies leave out some clones; in studies compared against another copy, an unresolved V gene accounts for under half, and the cause of the remainder is not known. Recorded for this sample are 300,000 to 400,000 clones; around 72% of them occurred a single time. About a tenth of the sample belongs to the ten largest clones. Sequenced material: memory CD4+ T cells sorted from blood. Sample cell subset or site, as interpreted from the label and publication: CD45RA-negative fraction. Source of these receptors: a man aged 25-45 years in good health.

The chain carries TRBV7-2 and TRBJ2-2; D is unresolved. This CDR3 region has 14 residues. Per the germline V gene, CDR1 is SGHTA and CDR2 is FQGNSA. The ends were cut back, 3 bases at V and 7 bases at J, with 12 bases in the middle. As DNA, the CDR3 is TGTGCCAGCAGCTTTGACCCGGGTTTCGGGGAGCTGTTTTTT. Its translation: CASSFDPGFGELFF.

The chain uses TRBV5-6 and TRBJ2-7; TRBD1 aligns across 11 bases. V lost 4 bases to trimming and J lost 3 bases; unmatched junction nucleotides: 6. CDR1 SGHDT and CDR2 YYEEEE come from the germline V gene. The CDR3 loop spans 15 amino acids. CDR3 sequence reads: CASSRTDRGLYEQYF. The CDR3 DNA follows: TGTGCCAGCAGCCGAACGGACAGGGGGCTCTACGAGCAGTACTTC.

The chain has TRBV11-2 and TRBJ2-7; D might be TRBD1 or TRBD2, each matching 7 bases. Germline CDR1 and CDR2: SGHAT and FQNNGV. The V end lost 3 bases, the J end lost 2 bases, and 11 bases lay between the germline ends. This CDR3 has 14 amino acids. In DNA form, the CDR3 reads TGTGCCAGCAGCTTCCAGGGGGGGACCTACGAGCAGTACTTC. Translated: CASSFQGGTYEQYF.

The count of this clone is one. The chain links TRBV2 to TRBJ2-3, with 9 bases matching TRBD2. This CDR3 comprises 15 residues. Per germline, CDR1 SNHLY and CDR2 FYNNEI. The ends lost 4 bases at V and 4 bases at J; junction bases unmatched: 6. CDR3 in DNA: TGTGCCAGCAGTGTTATGCGGGAGGGCCCAGATACGCAGTATTTT. It is translated as CASSVMREGPDTQYF. The full variable domain, with the rest looked up from reference TRBV2 and TRBJ2-3, is EPEVTQTPSHQVTQMGQEVILRCVPISNHLYFYWYRQILGQKVEFLVSFYNNEISEKSEIFDDQFSVERPDGSNFTLKIRSTKLEDSAMYFCASSVMREGPDTQYFGPGTRLTVL.

This clone was seen only once. A read error is possible here, since a much larger clone lies one base away. The same CDR3 can be traced to other DNA sequences in this sample. The chain joins TRBV5-1 to TRBJ2-7; TRBD1 matches 11 bases. The V and J ends lost 4 bases and 6 bases, in that order; junction bases with no gene match: 6. This CDR3 spans 14 amino acids. Germline assignment: CDR1 SGHRS and CDR2 YFSETQ. Written as DNA, the CDR3 is TGCGCCAGCAGCCCGGCGGACAGGGGGCGCGAGCAGTACTTC. Protein product: CASSPADRGREQYF.

The rearrangement uses TRBV19 and TRBJ2-5, with 7 positions matching TRBD1. The V gene's germline CDR1 is LNHDA and CDR2 SQIVND (reference sequence). The V gene end was trimmed by 9 bases and the J gene end by 4 bases; junction bases not matched to a gene: 2. The CDR3 runs 11 residues. In DNA, the CDR3 is TGTGCCAGCCGGGACAGAGAGACCCAGTACTTC. Translating it yields CASRDRETQYF.

This sequence joins TRBV5-1 and TRBJ1-1; 8 bases fit TRBD1. J lost 3 bases, V lost 1 base, and 2 bases had no gene match. The germline V gene encodes CDR1 SGHRS and CDR2 YFSETQ. The CDR3 loop spans 14 amino acids. CDR3 in amino acids: CASSLLGQDTEAFF. The CDR3, as DNA: TGCGCCAGCAGCTTGTTGGGACAGGACACTGAAGCTTTCTTT. The full variable domain, with the rest looked up from reference TRBV5-1 and TRBJ1-1, is KAGVTQTPRYLIKTRGQQVTLSCSPISGHRSVSWYQQTPGQGLQFLFEYFSETQRNKGNFPGRFSGRQFSNSRSEMNVSTLELGDSALYLCASSLLGQDTEAFFGQGTRLTVV.

The CDR3 loop reads CASSLGPTGTKDYGYTF. CDR3 nucleotide sequence: TGCGCCAGCAGCTTGGGACCAACCGGGACCAAGGACTATGGCTACACCTTC. J is TRBJ1-2 and V is TRBV5-1; tentative D call: TRBD1 (5 bases). Germline CDR1 reads SGHRS; CDR2 reads YFSETQ. V shed 0 bases and J shed 3 bases, with 18 bases lying between them. The CDR3 contains 17 residues.

V usage is TRBV11-2 and J usage is TRBJ1-1; no clear D. CDR1 and CDR2 from the germline V gene are SGHAT and FQNNGV. This CDR3 has 13 amino acids. The V end lost 2 bases, the J end lost 3 bases, and 7 bases lay between the germline ends. The CDR3 region is CASSLTRDTEAFF. The CDR3 nucleotides are TGTGCCAGCAGCTTAACTCGCGACACTGAAGCTTTCTTT.

The gene calls are TRBV19 and TRBJ2-1; TRBD2 might be the D (5 bases). The CDR3 length is 16 residues. V was pared by 5 bases and J by 0 bases, with 14 bases between. Germline V lookup: CDR1 LNHDA, CDR2 SQIVND (reference sequence). This CDR3 reads CASSPLRGSSYNEQFF. CDR3 DNA sequence: TGTGCCAGTAGTCCCCTACGGGGAAGCTCCTACAATGAGCAGTTCTTC.

The chain employs TRBV5-4 and TRBJ1-1; D might be TRBD1 (5 bases). The V end was cut by 0 bases, the J end by 2 bases, with 8 bases between. The CDR3 is 14 residues long. Germline CDR1 is SGHNT and CDR2 is YYREEE (reference sequence). The CDR3 loop reads CASSLAQGNTEAFF. DNA for the CDR3: TGTGCCAGCAGCTTGGCCCAGGGAAACACTGAAGCTTTCTTT.

The chain has TRBV7-9 and TRBJ2-1; TRBD2 matches 8 bases. The V gene's germline CDR1 is SEHNR and CDR2 FQNEAQ (reference sequence). The CDR3 sequence is 15 residues long. V was pared by 5 bases and J by 0 bases, with 3 bases of the junction left unmatched. The CDR3 DNA is TGTGCCAGCAGCCAAGGACTAGCCTCCTACAATGAGCAGTTCTTC. Amino acid sequence: CASSQGLASYNEQFF.

This chain links TRBV5-1 with TRBJ2-1; D is unresolved. Germline V gene data show CDR1 as SGHRS and CDR2 as YFSETQ. The CDR3 is 16 residues long. V was trimmed by 0 bases and J by 0 bases, leaving 10 bases between them. The CDR3 loop reads CASSLGGGFSYNEQFF. The CDR3 DNA reads as TGCGCCAGCAGCTTGGGAGGTGGTTTCTCCTACAATGAGCAGTTCTTC.

The gene calls are TRBV7-2 and TRBJ2-7, with D unclear. CDR1 and CDR2 from the germline V gene are SGHTA and FQGNSA. The CDR3 length is 13 residues. V dropped 1 base and J dropped 1 base, with 5 bases sitting between them. CDR3 region: CASSLDYSYEQYF. For the CDR3, the DNA is TGTGCCAGCAGCTTAGATTATTCCTACGAGCAGTACTTC.

The DNA for the CDR3 is TGCGCCAGCAGCGACCTAGCGGGGGTTCCCTACAATGAGCAGTTCTTC. This codes for CASSDLAGVPYNEQFF. The genes are TRBV10-1 and TRBJ2-1, with 10 positions matching TRBD2. The CDR3 has 16 residues. CDR1 WNHNN and CDR2 SYGVQD come from the germline V gene (reference sequence). Trimming removed 6 bases from V and 2 bases from J; junction bases left unmatched: 7.

Remarks on this clone: This CDR3 is also generated by other DNA sequences in the sample. The rearrangement links TRBV5-1 to TRBJ2-1; 12 bases agree with TRBD2. This CDR3 spans 15 amino acids. The V gene end was trimmed by 8 bases and the J gene end by 7 bases; junction bases not matched to a gene: 10. Germline values: CDR1 SGHRS, CDR2 YFSETQ. This CDR3 is CASSIGLAGFNEQFF. DNA of the CDR3: TGCGCCAGTAGCATAGGACTAGCGGGATTTAATGAGCAGTTCTTC.

A note on this clone: Possible read error: a much larger clone is one base away. This chain joins TRBV18 and TRBJ2-2, with 7 nucleotides matching TRBD2. This CDR3 has 16 amino acids. The germline V gene has CDR1 KGHSH and CDR2 LQKENI. This chain's CDR3 is CASSPYLADTTGGLFF. The CDR3 nucleotides are TGTGCCAGCTCACCGTACCTAGCGGACACCACCGGGGGGCTGTTTTTT.

J is TRBJ2-5 and V is TRBV5-5, with 9 bases identical to TRBD1. The CDR3 consists of 14 residues. Trimming took 7 bases from V and 3 from J; bases not matched to a gene: 7. Germline V gene lookup returns CDR1 SGHKS and CDR2 YYEKEE (reference sequence). The CDR3 sequence: CASVGRQGEETQYF. CDR3 nucleotide sequence: TGTGCCAGCGTCGGACGACAGGGGGAAGAGACCCAGTACTTC.

The genes are TRBV7-2 and TRBJ1-2; tentative D call: TRBD1 (5 bases). The CDR3 is 12 residues long. Trimming stripped 2 bases from V and 4 bases from J, with 5 bases between. Germline V CDR1 and CDR2: SGHTA, FQGNSA. The CDR3 sequence is CASSLQGYGYTF. Written as DNA, the CDR3 is TGTGCCAGCAGCTTACAGGGCTATGGCTACACCTTC.

This clone showed up many times. The J gene is TRBJ2-7, the V gene TRBV29-1, with 7 nucleotides matching TRBD2. With V trimmed by 3 bases and J by 4 bases, 6 bases remained unmatched. Germline assignment: CDR1 SQVTM and CDR2 ANQGSEA. CDR3 length: 13 residues. CDR3 region: CSVDGGSRYEQYF. For the CDR3, the DNA is TGCAGCGTTGATGGCGGGAGTAGGTACGAGCAGTACTTC.

This chain uses TRBV18 with TRBJ2-6; TRBD1 aligns across 9 bases. The V segment lost 3 bases and the J segment 2 bases; nucleotides outside the gene matches: 8. Germline V gene lookup returns CDR1 KGHSH and CDR2 LQKENI. This CDR3 is 18 amino acids long. DNA for the CDR3: TGTGCCAGCTCACCCCAACAAGGGACAGGGACTGGGGCCAACGTCCTGACTTTC. Translation: CASSPQQGTGTGANVLTF.

This clone is a singleton in its sample. This chain connects TRBV9 to TRBJ2-3; tentatively, D is TRBD2 (5 bases). With 7 bases removed from V and 1 base from J, the gap between germline ends came to 22 bases. The CDR3 has 17 residues. Germline V gene sequence: CDR1 SGDLS, CDR2 YYNGEE. CDR3 amino acids: CASSFGVVTDGTDTQYF. The CDR3, as DNA: TGTGCCAGCTCCTTCGGGGTGGTGACTGATGGCACAGATACGCAGTATTTT.

The V and J genes are TRBV5-1 and TRBJ1-3; 8 nucleotides align to TRBD1. The CDR3 loop spans 16 amino acids. Germline CDR1 reads SGHRS; CDR2 reads YFSETQ. Trimming cost V 4 bases and J 3 bases; bases outside gene matches: 9. CDR3 region: CASSQKHRGDGNTIYF. The CDR3 DNA is TGCGCCAGCAGCCAAAAACACAGGGGGGATGGAAACACCATATATTTT.

This chain links TRBV7-8 with TRBJ2-1, with D tentatively TRBD1 or TRBD2 (5 bases each). The CDR3 runs to 16 residues. Germline CDR1 reads SGHVS; CDR2 reads FQNEAQ. V lost 5 bases to trimming and J lost 4 bases, with 18 bases between them. DNA of the CDR3: TGTGCCAGCAGCCCAATACGCCGCGAGGGGTACAATGAGCAGTTCTTC. This sequence encodes CASSPIRREGYNEQFF.